This T cell receptor (beta chain) derives from a study of beta chain features in type 1 diabetes. Study-level background: Cells sorted and examined across all samples totaled 107,917,701.

Investigators reverse transcribed all isolated RNA, so they sequenced expressed TCRB transcripts. Only in-frame clones appear in the TCRdb table, and some are missing; sequencing was by immunoSEQ multiplex PCR. The sample carries some 410,000 clones, approximately 13% recorded once. The specimen was naive CD4+ T cells from blood. The sequence derives from a man aged 25-40 years in good health.

The CDR3 loop reads CASSHFREGEQFF. CDR3 in DNA: TGTGCCAGCAGCCATTTCCGGGAAGGTGAGCAGTTCTTC. This chain connects TRBV14 to TRBJ2-1, with TRBD2 as a possible D gene (5 bases). Per the germline V gene, CDR1 is SGHDN and CDR2 is FVKESK. V was clipped by 3 bases and J by 9 bases, with 12 bases between them. The CDR3 is made up of 13 amino acids.